The clone carrying this T cell receptor beta chain was recorded many times. Its antigen remains unknown. This record belongs to a study of Graves' ophthalmopathy and Graves' hyperthyroidism. About the study: Stable hyperthyroidism meant no progression to ophthalmopathy within 18 months of follow-up.

Broader study findings: Detection in blood was also observed for most expanded thyroid clonotypes above 0.001 frequency. This model predicted ophthalmopathy progression (sensitivity roughly 71%, specificity 72% to 85%).

The V gene's germline CDR1 is MGHDK and CDR2 SYGVNS. V was shortened by 4 bases and J by 3 bases, with 10 bases between the two germline ends. This CDR3 region has 14 residues. RNA transcripts yielded amplified TCR beta CDR3 regions. The library came from an HTBI-primed first-round RT-PCR and a second-round multiplex PCR. TCRdb itself ran the multiplex PCR reads through MiXCR, one entry per CDR3 protein. The sample has approximately 1.2 million distinct CDR3 sequences, about 35% seen once. The chain couples TRBV25-1 to TRBJ1-5, with D hard to call. The sequence was obtained from an adult man with Graves' hyperthyroidism. Sequencing used peripheral blood or thyroid tissue (not recorded which). In nucleotides, the CDR3 is TGTGCCAGCAGTGTTCCCGGGTTCAATCAGCCCCAGCATTTT. It encodes CASSVPGFNQPQHF.